One and the same sample provided the 32 T cell receptor beta chains below, sequenced in a study of brain T cells in children with intractable seizures. The data were produced by immunoSEQ multiplex PCR, yet TCRdb's version contains in-frame clones alone and is incomplete. Of roughly 80,000 clones in the sample, roughly 91% were seen once. The sequencing here drew on peripheral blood, taken at surgery. The receptors come from a boy younger than two with tuberous sclerosis and intractable seizures.

The chain combines TRBV5-8 with TRBJ1-1, with 7 nucleotides matching TRBD1. In germline, CDR1 is SGHTS, CDR2 YDEGEE. The CDR3 has 12 residues. CDR3 DNA: TGTAGGGACAGCCTTTTGAACACTGAAGCTTTCTTT. Translating it yields CRDSLLNTEAFF.

The chain joins TRBV20-1 to TRBJ1-2, with D possibly matching TRBD1 (6 bases). This CDR3 spans 15 amino acids. Trimming removed 3 bases at V and 6 bases at J, with 20 bases between. Per germline, CDR1 DFQATT and CDR2 SNEGSKA (reference sequence). The CDR3 sequence is CSASGGPRGVDGYTF. In nucleotides, the CDR3 is TGCAGTGCTAGTGGGGGCCCCCGGGGGGTCGATGGCTACACCTTC.

This clone was seen just once. The V and J genes are TRBV6-5 and TRBJ2-1; D not certain. This CDR3 has 15 residues. Germline V gives CDR1 MNHEY, CDR2 SVGAGI. V shed 4 bases and J shed 0 bases, with 10 bases lying between them. The CDR3 loop reads CASSFEGVSYNEQFF. DNA of the CDR3: TGTGCCAGCAGTTTCGAAGGAGTCTCCTACAATGAGCAGTTCTTC.

V usage is TRBV21-1 and J usage is TRBJ2-7; TRBD1 reflects the table's D call only, with no check against the DNA. TRBV21-1 is listed as a pseudogene. The CDR3 sequence is 15 residues long. CDR3 DNA sequence: TGTGCCAGCAGCCCCACCGGGACAGGGCACTACGAGCAGTACTTC. Encoded protein: CASSPTGTGHYEQYF.

V and J are TRBV20-1 and TRBJ2-7; D assignment may be TRBD1 or TRBD2 (5 bases each). Germline loops: CDR1 DFQATT, CDR2 SNEGSKA (reference sequence). This CDR3 comprises 10 residues. Trimming pared 7 bases from V and 1 base from J, leaving 5 bases between. CDR3 nucleotide sequence: TGCAGTGGGGGGTCCTACGAGCAGTACTTC. Its protein is CSGGSYEQYF.

V is TRBV5-6 and J is TRBJ1-5, with D perhaps TRBD1 (5 bases). Per the germline V gene, CDR1 is SGHDT and CDR2 is YYEEEE. Trimming left V 2 bases short and J 2 bases short, with 5 bases between. The CDR3 has 13 residues. The CDR3 coding sequence is TGTGCCAGCAGCTTACAGGGCAATCAGCCCCAGCATTTT. This gives the protein CASSLQGNQPQHF.

This sequence joins TRBV7-9 and TRBJ2-1; D perhaps matches TRBD1 (5 bases). This CDR3 has 14 amino acids. Germline values: CDR1 SEHNR, CDR2 FQNEAQ (reference sequence). V lost 1 base and J lost 6, with 10 bases in between. This chain's CDR3 is CASSLGQGPNEQFF. Written as DNA, the CDR3 is TGTGCCAGCAGCTTAGGTCAGGGTCCCAATGAGCAGTTCTTC.

The V call is TRBV12-3 or TRBV12-4, the J call TRBJ1-2; no clear D. This CDR3 has 13 amino acids. Trimming stripped 7 bases from V and 3 bases from J, with 12 bases between. The CDR3: CASIPDGDYGYTF. CDR3 bases: TGTGCCAGCATACCGGACGGCGACTATGGCTACACCTTC.

The chain recombines TRBV9 with TRBJ2-7; D is ambiguous. The CDR3 has 13 amino acids. Germline V CDR1 and CDR2: SGDLS, YYNGEE. V lost 3 bases and J lost 4, with 11 bases in between. CDR3 in DNA: TGTGCCAGCAGCGATTCGTACGGGTACGAGCAGTACTTC. Protein product: CASSDSYGYEQYF.

The chain is built from TRBV10-3 and TRBJ1-3, with D possibly matching TRBD1 (5 bases). Trimming shortened V by 4 bases and J by 1 base, and 14 bases separated the two germline ends. The CDR3 runs 16 residues. Germline V gene lookup returns CDR1 ENHRY and CDR2 SYGVKD. As DNA, the CDR3 is TGTGCCATCAGTGTGGTGGGGCAAGAATCTGGAAACACCATATATTTT. It yields the protein CAISVVGQESGNTIYF.

The chain is built from TRBV28 and TRBJ2-2; D possibly uses TRBD1 or TRBD2 (5 bases each). The CDR3 has 16 amino acids. Per germline, CDR1 MDHEN and CDR2 SYDVKM. The V and J ends lost 5 bases and 0 bases respectively, with 13 bases between them. CDR3 DNA: TGTGCCAGCAGTCCTTCCGGGACGCCGAACACCGGGGAGCTGTTTTTT. Translating gives CASSPSGTPNTGELFF. The full variable domain, its missing parts supplied by reference TRBV28 and TRBJ2-2, is DVKVTQSSRYLVKRTGEKVFLECVQDMDHENMFWYRQDPGLGLRLIYFSYDVKMKEKGDIPEGYSVSREKKERFSLILESASTNQTSMYLCASSPSGTPNTGELFFGEGSRLTVL.

The rearrangement joins TRBV10-1 to TRBJ2-3; the D gene could be TRBD1 or TRBD2 (5 bases each). In germline, CDR1 is WNHNN, CDR2 SYGVQD (reference sequence). Deletions cut 4 bases from V and 2 bases from J, with 7 bases between. The CDR3 is 13 amino acids. CDR3 amino acids: CASSVGDTDTQYF. The CDR3 coding sequence is TGCGCCAGCAGTGTGGGGGACACAGATACGCAGTATTTT.

V gene TRBV19 combines with J gene TRBJ2-5, with TRBD1 as a possible D gene (5 bases). The ends were cut back, 4 bases at V and 0 bases at J, with 9 bases in the middle. Germline V gene sequence: CDR1 LNHDA, CDR2 SQIVND (reference sequence). The length of the CDR3 is 14 residues. The CDR3 DNA is TGTGCCAGTAGTACTTTGACAGACCAAGAGACCCAGTACTTC. This sequence encodes CASSTLTDQETQYF.

This clone is labeled medium-sized. The chain employs TRBV6-5 and TRBJ2-7; D is unclear. The CDR3 has 12 amino acids. Per germline, CDR1 MNHEY and CDR2 SVGAGI. V lost 2 bases and J 6 bases, leaving 8 bases between the germline ends. The DNA of the CDR3 is TGTGCCAGCAGTTACATGGGCGGCGAGCAGTACTTC. This gives the protein CASSYMGGEQYF.

In this sample, this clone turned up a few times. The chain uses TRBV6-6 and TRBJ1-2; D call uncertain. The germline gives CDR1 MNHNY, CDR2 SVGAGI (reference sequence). This CDR3 has 11 residues. V lost 11 bases, J lost 6 bases, and 13 bases lay in between. CDR3 in amino acids: CAFRTVDGYTF. CDR3 DNA sequence: TGTGCCTTCCGGACTGTGGATGGCTACACCTTC.

The chain employs TRBV15 and TRBJ2-4, with TRBD1 matching 7 bases. The V and J ends lost 2 bases and 0 bases, in that order; junction bases with no gene match: 4. Germline V gene data show CDR1 as LNHNV and CDR2 as YYDKDF (reference sequence). CDR3 size: 16 residues. The CDR3 DNA sequence: TGTGCCACCAGCAGATGGACAGGACTAGCCAAAAACATTCAGTACTTC. Its protein product is CATSRWTGLAKNIQYF.

The V and J genes are TRBV28 and TRBJ1-1; maybe TRBD1 (6 bases). The CDR3 runs to 15 residues. CDR1 is MDHEN and CDR2 is SYDVKM in the germline V gene. V lost 5 bases and J lost 5, with 18 bases in between. The CDR3 spells CASSIATGFRTEAFF. The CDR3 DNA sequence: TGTGCCAGCAGTATAGCGACAGGATTTCGGACTGAAGCTTTCTTT.

V is TRBV2 and J is TRBJ1-2; D is uncertain. V was shortened by 7 bases and J by 4 bases, with 16 bases between the two germline ends. Germline V gene sequence: CDR1 SNHLY, CDR2 FYNNEI. This CDR3 region has 14 residues. The CDR3 spells CASILWLTGYGYTF. DNA for the CDR3: TGTGCCAGCATTCTTTGGCTGACGGGCTATGGCTACACCTTC.

The rearrangement links TRBV4-2 to TRBJ1-2, with D possibly TRBD1 on 5 matching bases. Germline CDR1 reads LGHNA; CDR2 reads YNFKEQ. Trimming removed 4 bases from V and 8 bases from J, with 20 bases in between. This CDR3 region has 15 residues. The DNA of the CDR3 is TGTGCCAGCAGCCCGGGGACTTTTCAAGAGAGCGGCTACACCTTC. Translation: CASSPGTFQESGYTF.

This sequence joins TRBV27 and TRBJ1-6; no definite D call. Germline V gives CDR1 MNHEY, CDR2 SMNVEV (reference sequence). The CDR3 totals 14 residues. Trimming left V 4 bases short and J 6 bases short, with 10 bases between. CDR3 DNA: TGTGCCAGCAGTTCCGGATGGGTTAATTCACCCCTCCACTTT. It specifies CASSSGWVNSPLHF.

The chain joins TRBV9 to TRBJ1-2, with a tentative D call TRBD1 (5 bases). V dropped 3 bases and J dropped 4 bases, with 13 bases sitting between them. Germline CDR1 SGDLS, CDR2 YYNGEE. CDR3 length: 14 residues. CDR3 in amino acids: CASSGGGESYGYTF. The CDR3 nucleotides read TGTGCCAGCAGCGGTGGAGGGGAAAGCTATGGCTACACCTTC.

The chain has TRBV19 and TRBJ2-1; D is possibly TRBD1 or TRBD2 (5 bases each). CDR3 length equals 16 residues. The V gene's germline CDR1 is LNHDA and CDR2 SQIVND (reference sequence). The V end lost 1 base, the J end lost 0 bases, and 10 bases lay between the germline ends. The DNA for the CDR3 is TGTGCCAGTAGTATAGTCTGGGGGAGCTCCTACAATGAGCAGTTCTTC. It yields the protein CASSIVWGSSYNEQFF.

The rearrangement links TRBV27 to TRBJ2-7; a weak D match, TRBD2 (5 bases). Trimming removed 2 bases at V and 2 bases at J, with 13 bases between. CDR3 length: 15 amino acids. Germline V gene lookup returns CDR1 MNHEY and CDR2 SMNVEV (reference sequence). CDR3 protein: CASSLSPGLTYEQYF. Written as DNA, the CDR3 is TGTGCCAGCAGTTTAAGTCCGGGGTTGACCTACGAGCAGTACTTC.

This clone was detected a few times. V and J are TRBV7-9 and TRBJ2-7; 15 positions agree with TRBD2. The junction had 13 bases not matched to a gene; V was cut back by 5 bases and J by 5 bases. CDR1 SEHNR and CDR2 FQNEAQ come from the germline V gene (reference sequence). CDR3 length equals 18 residues. The CDR3 DNA reads TGTGCCAGCAGCAAAAGGAGTCCGGGACTAGCGGGAGGCCACGAGCAGTACTTC. This codes for CASSKRSPGLAGGHEQYF.

The V call is TRBV5-4, the J call TRBJ2-7, with no clear D. The germline gives CDR1 SGHNT, CDR2 YYREEE (reference sequence). Trimming pared 4 bases from V and 1 base from J, leaving 15 bases between. This CDR3 has 15 residues. Here the CDR3 reads CASSPPGYPSYEQYF. The CDR3 region has the DNA TGTGCCAGCAGCCCCCCGGGTTACCCTTCCTACGAGCAGTACTTC.

V is TRBV5-5 and J is TRBJ1-1, with a possible D match to TRBD1 (5 bases). Trimming removed 2 bases at V and 0 bases at J, with 14 bases between. Germline loops: CDR1 SGHKS, CDR2 YYEKEE (reference sequence). This CDR3 region has 16 residues. The CDR3 DNA follows: TGTGCCAGCAGCTTAGGTTCCGGGGCGCTGAACACTGAAGCTTTCTTT. Its translation: CASSLGSGALNTEAFF.

The V call is TRBV10-3, the J call TRBJ2-5; possible D gene TRBD2, 6 bases. The CDR3 has 14 residues. The V end was cut by 6 bases, the J end by 2 bases, with 13 bases between. Germline CDR1 is ENHRY and CDR2 is SYGVKD. CDR3: CAIRGGVGQETQYF. Written as DNA, the CDR3 is TGTGCCATCAGAGGAGGGGTGGGACAAGAGACCCAGTACTTC.

The chain carries TRBV7-9 and TRBJ2-7; 7 nucleotides line up with TRBD1. The CDR3 has 13 amino acids. Germline V gene lookup returns CDR1 SEHNR and CDR2 FQNEAQ (reference sequence). With V trimmed by 4 bases and J by 0 bases, 0 bases remained unmatched. This chain's CDR3 is CASSWTGSYEQYF. The CDR3 DNA reads as TGTGCCAGCAGCTGGACAGGCTCCTACGAGCAGTACTTC.

This chain joins TRBV28 and TRBJ1-1; D might be TRBD1 (5 bases). This CDR3 comprises 13 residues. The germline V gene has CDR1 MDHEN and CDR2 SYDVKM. The V gene lost 3 bases and the J gene lost 3 bases, with 8 bases spanning the gap. CDR3 in DNA: TGTGCCAGCAGTTTGACAGATTACACTGAAGCTTTCTTT. It specifies CASSLTDYTEAFF.

This clone was seen just once. The gene calls are TRBV30 and TRBJ2-7; D ambiguous. The germline V gene has CDR1 GTSNPN and CDR2 SVGIG (reference sequence). V lost 5 bases to trimming and J lost 1 base, with 15 bases between them. The CDR3 is 14 amino acids. The CDR3 spells CAWSTTNDSYEQYF. CDR3 DNA sequence: TGTGCCTGGTCGACAACGAACGATTCCTACGAGCAGTACTTC.

The V gene is TRBV5-6, the J gene TRBJ2-5, with D possibly called TRBD1 or TRBD2 (5 bases each). This CDR3 region has 15 residues. Per germline, CDR1 SGHDT and CDR2 YYEEEE. Trimming took off 4 bases at V and 5 bases at J, with 18 bases between the two ends. The CDR3, as DNA: TGTGCCAGCAGCCCTTGGGGACGAGGGGCTGAGACCCAGTACTTC. Translating gives CASSPWGRGAETQYF. Drawing the rest from reference TRBV5-6 and TRBJ2-5, the complete variable domain is DAGVTQSPTHLIKTRGQQVTLRCSPKSGHDTVSWYQQALGQGPQFIFQYYEEEERQRGNFPDRFSGHQFPNYSSELNVNALLLGDSALYLCASSPWGRGAETQYFGPGTRLLVL.

The table lists this clone with a count of one. The V call is TRBV28, the J call TRBJ1-6; no clear D. CDR3 size: 14 residues. The germline V gene encodes CDR1 MDHEN and CDR2 SYDVKM. Trimming pared 6 bases from V and 4 bases from J, leaving 10 bases between. The CDR3 DNA sequence: TGTGCCAGCAGACCACAGCTATATAATTCACCCCTCCACTTT. Amino acids: CASRPQLYNSPLHF.